A selection of T cell receptor beta chains follows, all from one sample in a study of blood T cell repertoires in COVID-19. Data came from immunoSEQ multiplex PCR; TCRdb stores just in-frame clones and leaves some out. Here the sample spans about 150,000 clones, around 82% being singletons. Sequenced material: peripheral blood. The receptor source for this set is a woman of 80 years or more with active or convalescent COVID-19. The CDR3 runs from the conserved cysteine through the conserved F or W. The order of the fields is J gene, D gene, clone size, V gene, CDR3 protein, CDR3 DNA. The D gene is left open where the match is weak. Size is stated for part of the rows, as once, few or many counts, or as a class when the clone is expanded.

>TRBJ1-2|NA|NA|TRBV27
CASSSTSGTTSGYTF
TGTGCCAGCAGTTCGACGAGCGGTACGACCAGTGGCTACACCTTC
>TRBJ2-2|NA|NA|TRBV24-1
CATSDSQGTGGSGELFF
TGTGCCACCAGTGATTCCCAAGGGACCGGAGGGTCCGGGGAGCTGTTTTTT
>TRBJ2-1|TRBD2|NA|TRBV11-2
CASSTSGSSYNEQFF
TGTGCCAGCAGCACTAGCGGCAGCTCCTACAATGAGCAGTTCTTC
>TRBJ1-5|NA|once|TRBV7-2
CASSLGQLSWPQHF
TGTGCCAGCAGCTTAGGACAGCTCAGTTGGCCCCAGCATTTT
>TRBJ2-2|NA|NA|TRBV9
CASSVVAGLSGELFF
TGTGCCAGCAGCGTAGTGGCGGGACTTTCCGGGGAGCTGTTTTTT
>TRBJ2-1|TRBD2|NA|TRBV9
CASSVVAGGGDEQFF
TGTGCCAGCAGCGTGGTAGCGGGAGGGGGCGATGAGCAGTTCTTC
>TRBJ1-1|NA|NA|TRBV7-3
CASSLGGVPNTEAFF
TGTGCCAGCAGCCTAGGGGGAGTGCCTAACACTGAAGCTTTCTTT
>TRBJ1-3|TRBD1|NA|TRBV9
CASSVSIHRGSGNTIYF
TGTGCCAGCAGCGTATCTATACACAGGGGTTCTGGAAACACCATATATTTT
>TRBJ1-1|NA|NA|TRBV6-5
CASRQEGNTEAFF
TGTGCCAGCAGACAAGAGGGGAACACTGAAGCTTTCTTT
>TRBJ1-2|NA|NA|TRBV18
CASSPPSQGDYGYTF
TGTGCCAGCTCACCCCCCTCCCAAGGGGACTATGGCTACACCTTC
>TRBJ2-1|TRBD1|NA|TRBV9
CASSPLQGAPHNEQFF
TGTGCCAGCAGCCCCTTACAGGGGGCCCCCCACAATGAGCAGTTCTTC
>TRBJ2-3|TRBD1|NA|TRBV18
CASSPNTGGPDTQYF
TGTGCCAGCTCACCAAACACAGGGGGCCCAGATACGCAGTATTTT
>TRBJ2-7|TRBD1|NA|TRBV3-1/TRBV3-2
CASSLPGQGIEEQYF
TGTGCCAGCAGCCTGCCGGGACAGGGGATCGAGGAGCAGTACTTC
>TRBJ1-1|NA|NA|TRBV5-1
CASSFQGNTEAFF
TGCGCCAGCAGCTTCCAGGGGAACACTGAAGCTTTCTTT
>TRBJ2-1|NA|NA|TRBV4-1
CASSQDYGGDNEQFF
TGCGCCAGCAGCCAAGATTATGGCGGAGACAATGAGCAGTTCTTC
>TRBJ2-5|TRBD1|NA|TRBV24-1
CATSEGTGPGETQYF
TGTGCCACCAGTGAGGGGACAGGGCCCGGAGAGACCCAGTACTTC
>TRBJ1-6|NA|NA|TRBV18
CASSPSQGNSPLHF
TGTGCCAGCTCACCGTCCCAGGGTAATTCACCCCTCCACTTT
>TRBJ2-3|TRBD2|NA|TRBV5-4
CASSKPSGSSSDTQYF
TGTGCCAGCAGCAAGCCTAGCGGGAGTTCATCAGATACGCAGTATTTT
>TRBJ1-2|NA|NA|TRBV11-2
CASSLHEGTGYTF
TGTGCCAGCAGCTTGCACGAGGGTACGGGCTACACCTTC
>TRBJ1-1|NA|NA|TRBV19
CASSPGASLTEAFF
TGTGCCAGTAGTCCTGGGGCCAGCCTCACTGAAGCTTTCTTT
>TRBJ2-3|TRBD1|NA|TRBV4-2
CASSQEQGAEGSDTQYF
TGTGCCAGCAGCCAAGAACAGGGGGCGGAGGGTTCAGATACGCAGTATTTT
>TRBJ2-7|TRBD2|NA|TRBV6-2/TRBV6-3
CASSYPGLAGSYEQYF
TGTGCCAGCAGTTACCCGGGACTAGCGGGAAGCTACGAGCAGTACTTC